These 21 T cell receptor beta chains came from one sample sequenced in a study of control samples from healthy donors and cancer patients. Using immunoSEQ multiplex PCR, the repertoire was profiled, and TCRdb retains in-frame clones only, with some absent. The sample consists of some 67,000 clones, roughly nine tenths of them appearing once. Sequences were obtained from PBMCs. The receptors shown here come from a man in his fifties or sixties with lung cancer.

V gene TRBV9 combines with J gene TRBJ2-7; 9 positions match TRBD1. The CDR3 contains 15 residues. Germline lookup yields CDR1 SGDLS and CDR2 YYNGEE. The V and J ends lost 4 bases and 5 bases, in that order; junction bases with no gene match: 10. The CDR3 DNA is TGTGCCAGCAGCCCCGGAGGGACAGGGTCCCACGAGCAGTACTTC. Its translation is CASSPGGTGSHEQYF.

This clone was detected a few times. The J gene is TRBJ1-2, the V gene TRBV29-1; TRBD1 aligns across 7 bases. The ends lost 7 bases at V and 3 bases at J; junction bases unmatched: 8. The CDR3 contains 13 residues. Germline CDR1 is SQVTM and CDR2 is ANQGSEA. CDR3 bases: TGCAGCGCTATGACAGGGACCGACTATGGCTACACCTTC. Translated, it gives CSAMTGTDYGYTF.

This clone appeared a few times. Other DNA sequences in the sample encode the same CDR3. The CDR3 DNA is TGTGCCAGCAGTGAAGGGACAGGCCTCTATGGCTACACCTTC. This sequence encodes CASSEGTGLYGYTF. J is TRBJ1-2 and V is TRBV6-1, with TRBD1 matching 7 bases. CDR1 MNHNS and CDR2 SASEGT come from the germline V gene. The CDR3 is 14 residues long. V lost 1 base to trimming and J lost 4 bases; unmatched junction nucleotides: 3.

The rearrangement joins TRBV30 to TRBJ2-7, with 11 bases matching TRBD1. This CDR3 comprises 15 residues. Germline CDR1 is GTSNPN and CDR2 is SVGIG (reference sequence). The V gene end was trimmed by 4 bases and the J gene end by 7 bases; junction bases not matched to a gene: 12. The CDR3 nucleotides are TGTGCCTGGACCCACCGGGACAGGGGGGCGGGGGAGCAGTACTTC. It codes for CAWTHRDRGAGEQYF.

The V and J genes are TRBV18 and TRBJ1-2; the match to TRBD1 covers 7 bases. Germline V lookup: CDR1 KGHSH, CDR2 LQKENI. The CDR3 contains 17 residues. The ends lost 0 bases at V and 0 bases at J; junction bases unmatched: 7. The CDR3 DNA follows: TGTGCCAGCTCACCACCTTATATCAGGGGGACTAACTATGGCTACACCTTC. Residues: CASSPPYIRGTNYGYTF.

The chain couples TRBV2 to TRBJ2-5; D might be TRBD1 (6 bases). CDR1 is SNHLY and CDR2 is FYNNEI in the germline V gene. Between the trimmed V and J ends, which lost 4 bases and 4 bases, there was a span of 10 bases. The CDR3 contains 13 residues. The CDR3 DNA follows: TGTGCCAGCAGTGTCAGGGGCAGAGAGACCCAGTACTTC. Its protein product is CASSVRGRETQYF.

V usage is TRBV6-6 and J usage is TRBJ1-4, with D tentatively TRBD1 (6 bases). The CDR3 consists of 14 residues. The V end lost 11 bases, the J end lost 3 bases, and 16 bases lay between the germline ends. CDR1 is MNHNY, CDR2 SVGAGI, per germline (reference sequence). Here the CDR3 reads CACRIGGSNEKLFF. CDR3 coding DNA: TGTGCCTGTCGAATAGGGGGTTCTAATGAAAAACTGTTTTTT.

V and J are TRBV29-1 and TRBJ2-2; TRBD1 or TRBD2 may be the D gene (6 bases each). Trimming removed 6 bases from V and 6 bases from J, with 20 bases in between. CDR1 is SQVTM, CDR2 ANQGSEA, per germline. CDR3 size: 15 residues. The DNA for the CDR3 is TGCAGCGTAGGACCGGGGGCGGGGTATCCCGGGGAGCTGTTTTTT. Its translation is CSVGPGAGYPGELFF.

The chain combines TRBV4-1 with TRBJ1-5; D unresolved. CDR1 and CDR2 (germline): MGHRA, YSYEKL. Trimming left V 1 base short and J 4 bases short, with 14 bases between. The CDR3 is made up of 16 amino acids. The CDR3 coding sequence is TGCGCCAGCAGCCAAGGTCCGCAGATCGCTAATCAGCCCCAGCATTTT. This sequence encodes CASSQGPQIANQPQHF.

CDR3 amino acids: CASSYWEDTQYF. The DNA of the CDR3 is TGTGCCAGCAGTTACTGGGAAGATACGCAGTATTTT. The J gene is TRBJ2-3, the V gene TRBV6-6; D is unresolved. V lost 1 base and J lost 5, with 4 bases in between. The germline CDR1 and CDR2 sequences are MNHNY and SVGAGI (reference sequence). The CDR3 is 12 amino acids.

The chain employs TRBV11-2 and TRBJ2-5; perhaps TRBD2 as D (6 bases). The CDR3 sequence is 14 residues long. Germline loops: CDR1 SGHAT, CDR2 FQNNGV. Trimming removed 6 bases from V and 4 bases from J, with 15 bases in between. Here the CDR3 DNA reads TGTGCCAGCAGTCCAGCTAGCGATCGAGAGACCCAGTACTTC. It specifies CASSPASDRETQYF.

This chain connects TRBV4-1 to TRBJ2-3; D is perhaps TRBD2 (5 bases). The length of the CDR3 is 17 residues. V was clipped by 4 bases and J by 2 bases, with 19 bases between them. The germline V gene encodes CDR1 MGHRA and CDR2 YSYEKL. The CDR3 nucleotides are TGCGCCAGCAGCCCCGGGCTGGGAGCGGTGCACACAGATACGCAGTATTTT. Residues: CASSPGLGAVHTDTQYF.

V gene TRBV7-2 combines with J gene TRBJ2-2; 7 bases line up with TRBD1. The CDR3 runs 15 residues. V lost 5 bases to trimming and J lost 4 bases; unmatched junction nucleotides: 7. CDR1 is SGHTA, CDR2 FQGNSA, per germline. The CDR3 nucleotides are TGTGCCAGCAGCCCCAGGACAGGCCTCACCGGGGAGCTGTTTTTT. This encodes CASSPRTGLTGELFF.

The chain joins TRBV14 to TRBJ2-7; 8 nucleotides match TRBD2. With 4 bases clipped from V and 5 bases from J, the junction kept 4 bases outside the gene matches. Per the germline V gene, CDR1 is SGHDN and CDR2 is FVKESK. This CDR3 is 13 amino acids long. The DNA of the CDR3 is TGTGCCAGCAGCCGCGGGGGGAGGGACGAGCAGTACTTC. Residues: CASSRGGRDEQYF.

This sequence joins TRBV5-1 and TRBJ1-2; D is possibly TRBD1 (5 bases). Germline lookup yields CDR1 SGHRS and CDR2 YFSETQ. CDR3 length: 13 residues. Trimming took 3 bases from V and 4 from J, leaving 10 bases between them. CDR3 in DNA: TGCGCCAGCAGCTCCGGGACGGCCTATGGCTACACCTTC. Translated, it gives CASSSGTAYGYTF.

This clone was observed a single time. The chain combines TRBV5-4 with TRBJ1-2, with D maybe TRBD1 (6 bases). Germline values: CDR1 SGHNT, CDR2 YYREEE (reference sequence). The V and J ends lost 5 bases and 1 base respectively, with 12 bases between them. The CDR3 sequence is 14 residues long. CDR3 sequence reads: CASRPGQINYGYTF. CDR3 bases: TGTGCCAGCAGACCCGGACAGATTAACTATGGCTACACCTTC.

This clone has only one observation. The genes are TRBV27 and TRBJ2-3; 10 bases are a match to TRBD2. Per the germline V gene, CDR1 is MNHEY and CDR2 is SMNVEV (reference sequence). The trim removed 3 bases at V and 1 base at J, leaving 10 bases unmatched. The CDR3 is 18 amino acids. The CDR3: CASSLKRGGSLRTDTQYF. The CDR3 coding sequence is TGTGCCAGCAGTTTGAAGCGGGGGGGCTCTCTCCGCACAGATACGCAGTATTTT.

The chain employs TRBV25-1 and TRBJ1-1; weak D call: TRBD1 (6 bases). This CDR3 is 14 amino acids long. Between the trimmed V and J ends, which lost 7 bases and 0 bases, there was a span of 12 bases. Germline CDR1 MGHDK, CDR2 SYGVNS. The CDR3 region has the DNA TGTGCCAGCAAGGGGGAAGGAATGAACACTGAAGCTTTCTTT. Protein: CASKGEGMNTEAFF.

This chain connects TRBV7-2 to TRBJ1-6, with D unresolved. The CDR3 is 15 residues long. Trimming took off 7 bases at V and 7 bases at J, with 17 bases between the two ends. Germline V gene data show CDR1 as SGHTA and CDR2 as FQGNSA. DNA of the CDR3: TGTGCCAGCACTTTTCAGACGGTTGGCAATTCACCCCTCCACTTT. As protein: CASTFQTVGNSPLHF.

The chain combines TRBV12-3 or TRBV12-4 with TRBJ2-5; D possibly corresponds to TRBD2 (5 bases). V was shortened by 6 bases and J by 7 bases, with 12 bases between the two germline ends. This CDR3 contains 12 residues. CDR3 DNA: TGTGCCAGCAGCCCTGAGAGCGGGACCCAGTACTTC. Its protein is CASSPESGTQYF.

The table lists this clone with a count of one. V is TRBV3-1 (or the pseudogene TRBV3-2) and J is TRBJ2-3, with D tentatively TRBD1 (5 bases). CDR1 LGHDT and CDR2 YNNKEL come from the germline V gene (reference sequence). This CDR3 contains 15 residues. Trimming cost V 8 bases and J 1 base, with 16 bases left between them. CDR3 residues: CASGILQVGTDTQYF. CDR3 bases: TGTGCCAGCGGAATCCTACAGGTCGGCACAGATACGCAGTATTTT.